This T cell receptor (beta chain) was captured in a study of blood T cell repertoires in COVID-19. Turning to the study itself: Whether acute or convalescent, the COVID-19 samples came from the United States, Italy and Spain. Sources were T cells, B-cell-depleted T cells, or PBMCs; the material itself was cDNA or gDNA.

Per the original methods: Estimation of nucleated cell counts was performed using reference gene primer amplification. Profiling relied on immunoSEQ multiplex PCR, and the TCRdb table lists in-frame clones only, not all of them. V and J calls and clone size are those listed in that table; D and trimming were worked out from the DNA. Here the sample spans some 140,000 clones, approximately 84% being singletons. The V and J ends lost 5 bases and 2 bases, in that order; junction bases with no gene match: 1. This CDR3 has 13 amino acids. The V gene is TRBV12-3 or TRBV12-4, the J gene TRBJ2-7; 9 nucleotides align to TRBD1. Specimen: peripheral blood. This sequence was found in a woman older than 75 with acute or convalescent COVID-19. The CDR3 region has the DNA TGTGCCAGCAGTGGACAGGGGACCTACGAGCAGTACTTC. It codes for CASSGQGTYEQYF.